A selection of T cell receptor beta chains follows, all from one sample in a study of blood T cell repertoires in COVID-19. Sequencing used immunoSEQ multiplex PCR; TCRdb keeps in-frame clones, though not all of them. The sample gives over 200,000 clones, 88% of which show up once; roughly 4% is in the top ten. The sample was peripheral blood. These TCRs come from a man aged 60 to 69 who had recovered from COVID-19. CDR3s leave out the opening cysteine and the closing phenylalanine or tryptophan. The order of the fields is V gene, J gene, CDR3 protein.

v_gene: TRBV7-2; j_gene: TRBJ2-7; CDR3aa: ASSSEGTVSSYEQY
v_gene: TRBV19; j_gene: TRBJ1-1; CDR3aa: ASSISLTEAF
v_gene: TRBV9; j_gene: TRBJ2-2; CDR3aa: ASSASSGTVTGELF
v_gene: TRBV11-2; j_gene: TRBJ2-1; CDR3aa: ASSLLRTNLL
v_gene: TRBV7-2; j_gene: TRBJ2-7; CDR3aa: ASSSQGYSGYEQY
v_gene: TRBV7-2; j_gene: TRBJ2-5; CDR3aa: ASSFSKGGTYQETQY
v_gene: TRBV7-9; j_gene: TRBJ1-2; CDR3aa: ASSLPRLPNYGYT
v_gene: TRBV27; j_gene: TRBJ2-7; CDR3aa: ASSFYGGYEQY
v_gene: TRBV11-3; j_gene: TRBJ2-5; CDR3aa: ASSKDRGRARGAQY
v_gene: TRBV5-6; j_gene: TRBJ1-1; CDR3aa: ASSLEAGSEAF
v_gene: TRBV12-3/TRBV12-4; j_gene: TRBJ2-7; CDR3aa: ASSQGYEQY
v_gene: TRBV4-1; j_gene: TRBJ2-1; CDR3aa: ASSQDRTGEINEQF
v_gene: TRBV7-3; j_gene: TRBJ2-5; CDR3aa: ASSRTGLEETQY
v_gene: TRBV7-2; j_gene: TRBJ1-2; CDR3aa: ASSLSGYT
v_gene: TRBV14; j_gene: TRBJ2-1; CDR3aa: ASSPTASSYNEQF
v_gene: TRBV11-1; j_gene: TRBJ2-3; CDR3aa: ASSLGAQTRTQY
v_gene: TRBV27; j_gene: TRBJ1-2; CDR3aa: ASSLKGQGPNYGYT
v_gene: TRBV4-1; j_gene: TRBJ2-1; CDR3aa: ASRAGGPNEQF
v_gene: TRBV4-2; j_gene: TRBJ2-7; CDR3aa: ASSLGGVSYEQY
v_gene: TRBV6-1; j_gene: TRBJ1-2; CDR3aa: ASSETEGSYGYT
v_gene: TRBV2; j_gene: TRBJ2-1; CDR3aa: ASRSGRGAYNEQF
v_gene: TRBV12-3/TRBV12-4; j_gene: TRBJ1-2; CDR3aa: AIQGWVYGYT
v_gene: TRBV7-2; j_gene: TRBJ1-1; CDR3aa: ASSLYWGQYPEAF
v_gene: TRBV27; j_gene: TRBJ2-4; CDR3aa: ASSQGQGFGIQY
v_gene: TRBV5-1; j_gene: TRBJ2-1; CDR3aa: ASSLFAFVAGAVQRSNEQF
v_gene: TRBV2; j_gene: TRBJ2-1; CDR3aa: ASDGTGYNEQF
v_gene: TRBV3-1/TRBV3-2; j_gene: TRBJ1-4; CDR3aa: ASSPGQNNEKLF
v_gene: TRBV19; j_gene: TRBJ1-6; CDR3aa: ASSSPLSGSSYNSPLH
v_gene: TRBV6-2/TRBV6-3; j_gene: TRBJ2-1; CDR3aa: ASSHRAGGPVNEQF
v_gene: TRBV21-1; j_gene: TRBJ1-5; CDR3aa: ASSARGGRSYSNQPQH
v_gene: TRBV9; j_gene: TRBJ2-1; CDR3aa: ASSDRAGGYNEQF
v_gene: TRBV27; j_gene: TRBJ2-3; CDR3aa: ATRTGGDTQY
v_gene: TRBV15; j_gene: TRBJ1-5; CDR3aa: ATRRGGLSNQPQH
v_gene: TRBV5-1; j_gene: TRBJ2-7; CDR3aa: ASSKGDRQSSYEQY
v_gene: TRBV7-2; j_gene: TRBJ1-5; CDR3aa: ASSLAGGSNQPQH
v_gene: TRBV11-3; j_gene: TRBJ2-7; CDR3aa: ASSPGGAYEQY
v_gene: TRBV9; j_gene: TRBJ1-2; CDR3aa: ASSVAGYGYT
v_gene: TRBV19; j_gene: TRBJ1-3; CDR3aa: ASSPGQGNTIY
v_gene: TRBV2; j_gene: TRBJ1-4; CDR3aa: ATDRGGEKLF
v_gene: TRBV29-1; j_gene: TRBJ2-2; CDR3aa: SVEVEGSNTWELF